The 2 T cell receptor beta chains reported below all come from one sample, sequenced in a study of T-cell memory formation after mild COVID-19. Each CDR3 protein gets one entry after TCRdb re-called the 5' RACE reads with MiXCR. The sample lists around 370,000 distinct CDR3 sequences, 20% to 25% occurring once. The source material was PBMCs or a T cell subset sorted from them (not recorded which). The receptors stem from an adult woman who had mild COVID-19 (a few samples of this study predate the infection). Cell type and time point are not known.

The chain uses TRBV5-1 and TRBJ2-3; the match to TRBD2 covers 16 bases. Germline V CDR1 and CDR2: SGHRS, YFSETQ. CDR3 length: 17 amino acids. Unmatched junction bases numbered 2, after V lost 0 bases and J lost 4 bases. The CDR3 nucleotides are TGCGCCAGCAGCTTGGCCGGGACTAGCGGGGGGGCAGATACGCAGTATTTT. This sequence encodes CASSLAGTSGGADTQYF.

The rearrangement uses TRBV7-9 and TRBJ2-7; D unresolved. V was cut by 0 bases and J by 3 bases, with 6 bases left in between. Germline CDR1 reads SEHNR; CDR2 reads FQNEAQ (reference sequence). The CDR3 has 13 amino acids. The CDR3 loop is CASSLAADYEQYF. The CDR3 nucleotides read TGTGCCAGCAGCTTAGCTGCAGACTACGAGCAGTACTTC.